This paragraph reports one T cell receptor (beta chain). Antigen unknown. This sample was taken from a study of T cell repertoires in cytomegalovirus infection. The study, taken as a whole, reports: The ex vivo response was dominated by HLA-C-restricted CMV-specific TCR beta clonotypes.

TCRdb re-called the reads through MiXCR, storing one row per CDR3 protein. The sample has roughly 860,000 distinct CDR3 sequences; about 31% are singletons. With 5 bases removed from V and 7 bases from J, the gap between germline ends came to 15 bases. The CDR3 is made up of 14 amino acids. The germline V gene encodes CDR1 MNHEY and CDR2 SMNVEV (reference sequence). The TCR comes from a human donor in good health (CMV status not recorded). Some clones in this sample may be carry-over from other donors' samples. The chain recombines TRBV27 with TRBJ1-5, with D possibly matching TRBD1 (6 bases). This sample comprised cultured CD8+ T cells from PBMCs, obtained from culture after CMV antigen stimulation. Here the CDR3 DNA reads TGTGCCAGCAGTGATCACAGGGATCGCCAGCCCCAGCATTTT. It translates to CASSDHRDRQPQHF.